These 2 T cell receptor beta chains came from one sample sequenced in a study of blood T cell repertoires in COVID-19. Repertoires were generated with immunoSEQ multiplex PCR, while TCRdb's copy carries only in-frame clones and drops some. This sample has around 250,000 clones; about 90% occur once, and the top ten carry over 3%. The sample consisted of PBMCs or T cells enriched from blood (not recorded which). Receptors originate from a woman aged 40 to 50 who had been exposed to COVID-19.

The chain couples TRBV2 to TRBJ2-1; D might be TRBD2 (5 bases). The CDR3 is made up of 11 amino acids. Germline V gene lookup returns CDR1 SNHLY and CDR2 FYNNEI. Trimming left V 7 bases short and J 4 bases short, with 5 bases between. The CDR3 reads CASTGYNEQFF. In DNA, the CDR3 is TGTGCCAGCACGGGATACAATGAGCAGTTCTTC.

The V call is TRBV28, the J call TRBJ2-7, with D perhaps TRBD1 (5 bases). V was cut by 6 bases and J by 5 bases, with 11 bases left in between. This CDR3 is 12 amino acids long. From germline, CDR1 is MDHEN and CDR2 SYDVKM. CDR3 in DNA: TGTGCCAGCAGCCAGGGTTTCGACGAGCAGTACTTC. Its protein is CASSQGFDEQYF.